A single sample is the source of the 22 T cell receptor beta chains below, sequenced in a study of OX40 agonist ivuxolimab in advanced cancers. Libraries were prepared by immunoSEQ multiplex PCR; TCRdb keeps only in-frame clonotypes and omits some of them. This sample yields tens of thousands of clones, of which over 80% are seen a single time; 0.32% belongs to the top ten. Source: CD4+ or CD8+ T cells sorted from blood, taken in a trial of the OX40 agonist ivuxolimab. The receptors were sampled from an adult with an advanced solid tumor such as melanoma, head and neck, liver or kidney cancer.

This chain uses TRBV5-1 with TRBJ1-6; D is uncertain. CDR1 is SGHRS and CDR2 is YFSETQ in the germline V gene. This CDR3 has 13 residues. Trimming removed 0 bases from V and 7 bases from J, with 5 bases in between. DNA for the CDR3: TGCGCCAGCAGCTTGGATTTGAATTCACCCCTCCACTTT. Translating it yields CASSLDLNSPLHF.

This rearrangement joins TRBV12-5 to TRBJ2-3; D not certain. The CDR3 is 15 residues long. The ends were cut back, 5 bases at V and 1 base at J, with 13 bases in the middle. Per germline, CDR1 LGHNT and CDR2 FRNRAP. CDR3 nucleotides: TGTGCTAGTGGTCTAGACCTAGTCGGCACAGATACGCAGTATTTT. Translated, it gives CASGLDLVGTDTQYF.

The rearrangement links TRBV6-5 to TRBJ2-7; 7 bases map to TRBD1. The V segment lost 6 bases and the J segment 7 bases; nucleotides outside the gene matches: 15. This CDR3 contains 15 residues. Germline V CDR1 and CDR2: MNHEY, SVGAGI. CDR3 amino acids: CASSRTPGQTLEQYF. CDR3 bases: TGTGCCAGCAGCCGTACGCCGGGACAGACATTGGAGCAGTACTTC.

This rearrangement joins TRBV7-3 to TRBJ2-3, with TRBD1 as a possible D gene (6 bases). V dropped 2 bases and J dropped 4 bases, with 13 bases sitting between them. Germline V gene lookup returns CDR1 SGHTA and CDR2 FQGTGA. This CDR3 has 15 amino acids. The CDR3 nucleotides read TGTGCCAGCAGCTTAGCGCCAGGGGCGGCAGATACGCAGTATTTT. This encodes CASSLAPGAADTQYF.

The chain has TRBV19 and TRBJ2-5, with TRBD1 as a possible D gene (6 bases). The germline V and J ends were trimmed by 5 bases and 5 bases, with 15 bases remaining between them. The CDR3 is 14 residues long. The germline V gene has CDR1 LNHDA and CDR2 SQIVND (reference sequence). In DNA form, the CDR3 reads TGTGCCAGTAGTCCTTCGACAGGCGGGGAGACCCAGTACTTC. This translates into CASSPSTGGETQYF.

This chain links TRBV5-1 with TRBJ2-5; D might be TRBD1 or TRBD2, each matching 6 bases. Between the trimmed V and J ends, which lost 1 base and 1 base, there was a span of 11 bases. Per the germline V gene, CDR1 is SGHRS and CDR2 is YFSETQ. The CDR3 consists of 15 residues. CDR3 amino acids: CASSLFGGTQETQYF. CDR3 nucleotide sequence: TGCGCCAGCAGCTTGTTCGGGGGCACCCAAGAGACCCAGTACTTC.

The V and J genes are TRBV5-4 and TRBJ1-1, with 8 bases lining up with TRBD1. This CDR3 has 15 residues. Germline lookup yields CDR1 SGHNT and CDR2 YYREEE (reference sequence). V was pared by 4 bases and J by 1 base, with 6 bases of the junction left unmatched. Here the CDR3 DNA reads TGTGCCAGCAGCGAACTACAGGGGGAGAACACTGAAGCTTTCTTT. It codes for CASSELQGENTEAFF.

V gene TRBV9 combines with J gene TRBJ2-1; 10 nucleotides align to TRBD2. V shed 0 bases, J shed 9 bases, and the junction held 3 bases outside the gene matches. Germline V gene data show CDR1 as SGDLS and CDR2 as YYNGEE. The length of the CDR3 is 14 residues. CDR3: CASSVEQRGGEQFF. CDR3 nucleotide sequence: TGTGCCAGCAGCGTAGAACAGCGGGGGGGTGAGCAGTTCTTC.

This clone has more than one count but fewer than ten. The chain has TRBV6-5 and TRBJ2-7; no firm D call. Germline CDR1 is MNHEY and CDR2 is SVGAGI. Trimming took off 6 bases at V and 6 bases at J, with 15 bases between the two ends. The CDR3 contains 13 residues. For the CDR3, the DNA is TGTGCCAGCAGCTACGGCCCACAACGCGAGCAGTACTTC. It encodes CASSYGPQREQYF.

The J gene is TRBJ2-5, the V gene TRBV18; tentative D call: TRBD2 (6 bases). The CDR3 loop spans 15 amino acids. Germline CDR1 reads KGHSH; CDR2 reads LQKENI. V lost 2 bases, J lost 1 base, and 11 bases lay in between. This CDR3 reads CASSPWTGLQETQYF. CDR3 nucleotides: TGTGCCAGCTCACCATGGACGGGACTCCAAGAGACCCAGTACTTC.

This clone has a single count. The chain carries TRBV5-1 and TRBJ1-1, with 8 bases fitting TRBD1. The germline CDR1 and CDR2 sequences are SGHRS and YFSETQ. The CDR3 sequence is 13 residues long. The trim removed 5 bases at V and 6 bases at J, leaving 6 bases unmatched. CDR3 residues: CASSGQGGAEAFF. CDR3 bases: TGCGCCAGCAGTGGACAGGGTGGGGCTGAAGCTTTCTTT.

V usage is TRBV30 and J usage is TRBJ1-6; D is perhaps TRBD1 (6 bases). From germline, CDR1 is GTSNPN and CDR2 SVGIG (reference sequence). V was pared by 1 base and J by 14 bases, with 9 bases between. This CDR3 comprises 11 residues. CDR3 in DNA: TGTGCCTGGAGTGACAGGGTTTCCCTCCACTTT. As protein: CAWSDRVSLHF.

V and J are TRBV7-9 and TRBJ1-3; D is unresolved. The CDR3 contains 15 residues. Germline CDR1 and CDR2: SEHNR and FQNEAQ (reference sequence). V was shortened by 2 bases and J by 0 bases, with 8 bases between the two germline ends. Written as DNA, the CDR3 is TGTGCCAGCAGCTTAAAAGGGAGCTCTGGAAACACCATATATTTT. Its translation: CASSLKGSSGNTIYF.

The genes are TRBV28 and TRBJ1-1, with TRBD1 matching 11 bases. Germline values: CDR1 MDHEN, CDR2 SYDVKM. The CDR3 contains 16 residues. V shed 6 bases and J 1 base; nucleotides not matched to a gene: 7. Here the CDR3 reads CASRTPGQGENTEAFF. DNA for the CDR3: TGTGCCAGCAGAACACCGGGACAGGGGGAGAACACTGAAGCTTTCTTT. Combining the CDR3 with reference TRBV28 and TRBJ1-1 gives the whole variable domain DVKVTQSSRYLVKRTGEKVFLECVQDMDHENMFWYRQDPGLGLRLIYFSYDVKMKEKGDIPEGYSVSREKKERFSLILESASTNQTSMYLCASRTPGQGENTEAFFGQGTRLTVV.

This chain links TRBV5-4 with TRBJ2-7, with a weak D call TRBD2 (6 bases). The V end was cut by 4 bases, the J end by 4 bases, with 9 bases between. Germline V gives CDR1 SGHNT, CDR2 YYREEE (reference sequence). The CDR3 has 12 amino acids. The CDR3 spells CASSRTKYEQYF. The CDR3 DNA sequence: TGTGCCAGCAGCAGGACTAAGTACGAGCAGTACTTC.

In DNA, the CDR3 is TGTGCCAGCAGTGAAGCCTGGACGGCTAACTATGGCTACACCTTC. Encoded protein: CASSEAWTANYGYTF. V gene TRBV6-1 combines with J gene TRBJ1-2; D is ambiguous. Between the trimmed V and J ends, which lost 0 bases and 0 bases, there was a span of 8 bases. In germline, CDR1 is MNHNS, CDR2 SASEGT. This CDR3 has 15 residues.

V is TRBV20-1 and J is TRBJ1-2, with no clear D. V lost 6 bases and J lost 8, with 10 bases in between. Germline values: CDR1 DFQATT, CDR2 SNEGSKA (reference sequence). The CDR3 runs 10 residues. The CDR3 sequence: CSAGDSGYTF. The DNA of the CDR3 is TGCAGTGCGGGAGATTCCGGCTACACCTTC.

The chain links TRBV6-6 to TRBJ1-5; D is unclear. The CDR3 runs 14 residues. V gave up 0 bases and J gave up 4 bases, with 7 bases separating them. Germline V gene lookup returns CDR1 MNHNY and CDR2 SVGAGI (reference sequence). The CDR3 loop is CASSYSTVNQPQHF. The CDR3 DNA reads TGTGCCAGCAGTTACTCAACGGTTAATCAGCCCCAGCATTTT.

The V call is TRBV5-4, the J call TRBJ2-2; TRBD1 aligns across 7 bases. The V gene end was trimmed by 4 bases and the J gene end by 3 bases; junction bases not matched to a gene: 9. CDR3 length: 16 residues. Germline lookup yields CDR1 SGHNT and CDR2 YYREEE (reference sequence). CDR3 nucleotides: TGTGCCAGCAGCAGCCGACAGGGCAAGGACACCGGGGAGCTGTTTTTT. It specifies CASSSRQGKDTGELFF. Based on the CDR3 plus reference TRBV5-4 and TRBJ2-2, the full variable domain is ETGVTQSPTHLIKTRGQQVTLRCSSQSGHNTVSWYQQALGQGPQFIFQYYREEENGRGNFPPRFSGLQFPNYSSELNVNALELDDSALYLCASSSRQGKDTGELFFGEGSRLTVL.

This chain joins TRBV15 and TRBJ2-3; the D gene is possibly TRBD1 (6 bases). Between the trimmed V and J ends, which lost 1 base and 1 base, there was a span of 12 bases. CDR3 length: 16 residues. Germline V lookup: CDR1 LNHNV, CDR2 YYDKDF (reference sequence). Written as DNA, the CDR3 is TGTGCCACCAGCAGAGGGGACAAACGGGGCACAGATACGCAGTATTTT. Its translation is CATSRGDKRGTDTQYF.

The CDR3 here is CSARTAYEQYF. The DNA for the CDR3 is TGCAGTGCTAGGACAGCCTACGAGCAGTACTTC. The chain is built from TRBV20-1 and TRBJ2-7; a possible D gene is TRBD1 (5 bases). Germline CDR1 DFQATT, CDR2 SNEGSKA (reference sequence). CDR3 length equals 11 residues. V was shortened by 3 bases and J by 2 bases, with 5 bases between the two germline ends.

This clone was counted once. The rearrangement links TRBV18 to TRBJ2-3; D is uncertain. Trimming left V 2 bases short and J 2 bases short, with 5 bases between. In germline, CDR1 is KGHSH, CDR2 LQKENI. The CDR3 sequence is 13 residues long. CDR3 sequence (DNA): TGTGCCAGCTCACCAGGAGTCACAGATACGCAGTATTTT. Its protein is CASSPGVTDTQYF.